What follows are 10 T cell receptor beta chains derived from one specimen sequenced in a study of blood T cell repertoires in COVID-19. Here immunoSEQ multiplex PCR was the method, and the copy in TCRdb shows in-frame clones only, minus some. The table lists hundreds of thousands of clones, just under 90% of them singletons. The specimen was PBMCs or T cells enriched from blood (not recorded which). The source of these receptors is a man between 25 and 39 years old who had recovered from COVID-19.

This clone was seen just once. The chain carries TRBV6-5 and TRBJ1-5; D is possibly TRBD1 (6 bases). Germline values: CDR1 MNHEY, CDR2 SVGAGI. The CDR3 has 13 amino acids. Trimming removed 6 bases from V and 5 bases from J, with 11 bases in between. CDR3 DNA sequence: TGTGCCAGCAGGGACAGCGTGTATCAGCCCCAGCATTTT. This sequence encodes CASRDSVYQPQHF.

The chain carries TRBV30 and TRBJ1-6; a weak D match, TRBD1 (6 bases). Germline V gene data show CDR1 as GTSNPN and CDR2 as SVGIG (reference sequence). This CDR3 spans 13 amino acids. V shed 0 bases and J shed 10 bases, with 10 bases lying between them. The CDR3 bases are TGTGCCTGGAGTGTACAGGGCAGCTCACCCCTCCACTTT. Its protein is CAWSVQGSSPLHF.

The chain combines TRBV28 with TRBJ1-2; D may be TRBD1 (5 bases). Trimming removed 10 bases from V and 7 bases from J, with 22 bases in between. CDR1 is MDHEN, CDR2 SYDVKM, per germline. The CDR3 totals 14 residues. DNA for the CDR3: TGTGCCACCATATGGAGGGACGGGAGGTCTGGCTACACCTTC. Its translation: CATIWRDGRSGYTF.

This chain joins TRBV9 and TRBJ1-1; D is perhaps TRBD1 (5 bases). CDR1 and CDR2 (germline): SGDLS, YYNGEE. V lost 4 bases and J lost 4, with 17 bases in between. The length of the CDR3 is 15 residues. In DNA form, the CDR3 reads TGTGCCAGCAGCCCGAGACAAGGGGTGGTCACTGAAGCTTTCTTT. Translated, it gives CASSPRQGVVTEAFF. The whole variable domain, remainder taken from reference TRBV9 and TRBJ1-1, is DSGVTQTPKHLITATGQRVTLRCSPRSGDLSVYWYQQSLDQGLQFLIQYYNGEERAKGNILERFSAQQFPDLHSELNLSSLELGDSALYFCASSPRQGVVTEAFFGQGTRLTVV.

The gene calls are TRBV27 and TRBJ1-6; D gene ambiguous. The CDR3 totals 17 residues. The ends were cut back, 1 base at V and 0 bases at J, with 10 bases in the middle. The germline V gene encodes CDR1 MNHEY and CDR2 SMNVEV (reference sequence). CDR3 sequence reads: CASSLYAASSYNSPLHF. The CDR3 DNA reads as TGTGCCAGCAGTTTATATGCAGCGAGCTCCTATAATTCACCCCTCCACTTT.

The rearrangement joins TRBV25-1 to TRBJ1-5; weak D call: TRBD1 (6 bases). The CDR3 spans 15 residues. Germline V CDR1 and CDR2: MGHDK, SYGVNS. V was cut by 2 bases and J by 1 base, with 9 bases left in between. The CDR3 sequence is CASSEGQWSNQPQHF. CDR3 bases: TGTGCCAGCAGTGAAGGACAGTGGAGCAATCAGCCCCAGCATTTT. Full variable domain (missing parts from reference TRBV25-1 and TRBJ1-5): EADIYQTPRYLVIGTGKKITLECSQTMGHDKMYWYQQDPGMELHLIHYSYGVNSTEKGDLSSESTVSRIRTEHFPLTLESARPSHTSQYLCASSEGQWSNQPQHFGDGTRLSIL.

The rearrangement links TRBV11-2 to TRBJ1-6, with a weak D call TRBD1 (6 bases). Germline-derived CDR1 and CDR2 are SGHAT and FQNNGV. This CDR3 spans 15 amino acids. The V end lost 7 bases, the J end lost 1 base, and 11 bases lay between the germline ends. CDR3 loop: CASTEGVSYNSPLHF. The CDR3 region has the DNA TGTGCCAGCACCGAGGGGGTTTCCTATAATTCACCCCTCCACTTT. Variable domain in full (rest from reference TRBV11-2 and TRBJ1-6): EAGVAQSPRYKIIEKRQSVAFWCNPISGHATLYWYQQILGQGPKLLIQFQNNGVVDDSQLPKDRFSAERLKGVDSTLKIQPAKLEDSAVYLCASTEGVSYNSPLHFGNGTRLTVT.

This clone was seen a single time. This chain's CDR3 is CASSFLNSPLHF. Here the CDR3 DNA reads TGTGCCAGCAGTTTCCTGAATTCACCCCTCCACTTT. V usage is TRBV27 and J usage is TRBJ1-6; no definite D call. Germline V CDR1 and CDR2: MNHEY, SMNVEV (reference sequence). Trimming shortened V by 3 bases and J by 7 bases, and 4 bases separated the two germline ends. The CDR3 loop spans 12 amino acids.

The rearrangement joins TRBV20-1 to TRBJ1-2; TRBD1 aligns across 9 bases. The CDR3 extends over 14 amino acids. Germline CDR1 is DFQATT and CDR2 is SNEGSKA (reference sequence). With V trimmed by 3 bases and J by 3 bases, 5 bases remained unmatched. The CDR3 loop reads CSASTGQGHYGYTF. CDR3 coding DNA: TGCAGTGCTAGTACGGGACAGGGTCACTATGGCTACACCTTC.

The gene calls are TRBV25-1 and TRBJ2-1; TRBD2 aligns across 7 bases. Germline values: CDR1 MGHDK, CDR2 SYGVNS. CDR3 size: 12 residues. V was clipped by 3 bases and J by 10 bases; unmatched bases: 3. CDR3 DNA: TGTGCCAGCAGTGATGGGCGGGAGGAGCAGTTCTTC. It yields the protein CASSDGREEQFF.